This TCR beta chain emerged from a study of beta chain features in type 1 diabetes. General observations from the study: A moderate, significant TCRB CDR3 shortening appeared in type 1 diabetes across four CD4+ subsets. Insertions were fewer and deletions more numerous at VDJ junctions in type 1 diabetes patients.

Expressed TCRB transcripts were sequenced because the entire RNA isolate underwent reverse transcription. Using immunoSEQ multiplex PCR, the repertoire was profiled, and TCRdb retains in-frame clones only, with some absent. Among some 700,000 clones, around an eighth were seen once, and the ten largest hold less than 0.025%. The germline V gene encodes CDR1 SGHTA and CDR2 FQGTGA. The V and J ends lost 4 bases and 0 bases, in that order; junction bases with no gene match: 1. CDR3 length: 15 amino acids. The sample holds a few counts of this clone. What it binds is unknown. Staining for CD45RO/CCR7/CD25/CD127/CD95/CD27 allowed sorting of CD4+ naive, central memory, regulatory and stem cell-like memory cells.

V and J are TRBV7-3 and TRBJ2-3; TRBD2 agrees at 10 bases. The sequence was collected from a man between 18 and 29 years old with type 1 diabetes. The sample was naive CD4+ T cells from blood. The DNA for the CDR3 is TGTGCCAGCAGCTCTAGCGGGGGTAGCACAGATACGCAGTATTTT. Its protein is CASSSSGGSTDTQYF.